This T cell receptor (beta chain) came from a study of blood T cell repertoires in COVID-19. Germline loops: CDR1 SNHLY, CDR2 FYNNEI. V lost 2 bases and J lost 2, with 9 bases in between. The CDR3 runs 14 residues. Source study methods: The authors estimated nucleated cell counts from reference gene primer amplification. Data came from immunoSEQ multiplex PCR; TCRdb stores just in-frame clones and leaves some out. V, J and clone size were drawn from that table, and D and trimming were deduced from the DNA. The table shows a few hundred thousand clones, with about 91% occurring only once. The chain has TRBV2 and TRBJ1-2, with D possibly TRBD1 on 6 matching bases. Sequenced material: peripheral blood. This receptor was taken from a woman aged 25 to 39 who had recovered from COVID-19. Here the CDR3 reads CASSERQGNYGYTF. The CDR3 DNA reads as TGTGCCAGCAGTGAACGGCAGGGGAACTATGGCTACACCTTC.